This TCR beta chain was documented in a study of CD8+CD57+ T cells in acquired aplastic anemia. Profiling that covered TCR beta VDJ and CDR3 relied on genomic DNA as its template. In TCRdb, the reads were re-called with MiXCR into one record per CDR3 protein. The sample yields some 120,000 distinct CDR3 sequences, over 30% seen once. Sequencing involved patients with CD8+CD57+ cell expansion previously shown by flow cytometry. CDR3 size: 16 residues. Germline V gene lookup returns CDR1 MGHRA and CDR2 YSYEKL. V lost 0 bases, J lost 9 bases, and 18 bases lay in between. Comment on this clonotype: The conserved phenylalanine or tryptophan normally closing the CDR3 is absent here, so this likely arose from a read error.

The receptor was derived from a human donor with aplastic anemia. The chain recombines TRBV4-1 with TRBJ1-3; no clear D. The specimen sequenced was sorted CD4+, CD8+, or CD8+CD57+ T cells (not recorded which) from PBMCs. The chain's CDR3 is CASSQDSALPDSTIYS. In DNA form, the CDR3 reads TGCGCCAGCAGCCAAGATAGTGCGCTACCAGATTCCACCATATATTCT.